The 16 T cell receptor beta chains below were found in one sample sequenced in a study of shared clonotypes between healthy human individuals. Libraries were prepared by immunoSEQ multiplex PCR; TCRdb keeps only in-frame clonotypes and omits some of them. The table has 2 million to 3 million clones, 80% to 95% seen once. Sequencing used naive CD4+ T cells from PBMCs. Described subset: CD45RA+ positively selected. These receptors all come from a man aged 18 to 30 in good health. Some clones in this sample may be carry-over from other donors' samples.

The rearrangement joins TRBV19 to TRBJ2-2; D is unclear. Germline CDR1 reads LNHDA; CDR2 reads SQIVND (reference sequence). V dropped 8 bases and J dropped 0 bases, with 13 bases sitting between them. This CDR3 is built from 15 residues. The CDR3 DNA reads as TGTGCCAGTGCCTTAGGTGGGGCGAACACCGGGGAGCTGTTTTTT. The encoded protein is CASALGGANTGELFF. Together with reference TRBV19 and TRBJ2-2, the CDR3 gives the full variable domain: DGGITQSPKYLFRKEGQNVTLSCEQNLNHDAMYWYRQDPGQGLRLIYYSQIVNDFQKGDIAEGYSVSREKKESFPLTVTSAQKNPTAFYLCASALGGANTGELFFGEGSRLTVL.

This clone has a single count. In the same sample, other DNA sequences code for this CDR3. The chain recombines TRBV30 with TRBJ2-7; no reliable D call. V lost 3 bases, J lost 2 bases, and 8 bases lay in between. Per germline, CDR1 GTSNPN and CDR2 SVGIG (reference sequence). CDR3 length: 12 residues. Written as DNA, the CDR3 is TGTGCCTGGAGCCCTGTAGCCTACGAGCAGTACTTC. Translation: CAWSPVAYEQYF.

The chain carries TRBV4-2 and TRBJ1-4; 10 bases map to TRBD1. In germline, CDR1 is LGHNA, CDR2 YNFKEQ. CDR3 length: 18 residues. The trim removed 5 bases at V and 1 base at J, leaving 10 bases unmatched. The CDR3 DNA follows: TGTGCCAGCAGCGAGAGGTCCCGGGACAGGGGAACTAATGAAAAACTGTTTTTT. Translated, it gives CASSERSRDRGTNEKLFF.

The rearrangement joins TRBV30 to TRBJ2-7; D perhaps matches TRBD1 (7 bases). Germline lookup yields CDR1 GTSNPN and CDR2 SVGIG (reference sequence). CDR3 size: 15 residues. V lost 8 bases, J lost 3 bases, and 23 bases lay in between. The CDR3 nucleotides read TGTGCCACAGGCGAGGTGCGCAGGGGGGTCTACGAGCAGTACTTC. Amino acids: CATGEVRRGVYEQYF.

V gene TRBV6-1 combines with J gene TRBJ2-3; D might be TRBD1 (6 bases). Germline V gives CDR1 MNHNS, CDR2 SASEGT. Trimming removed 8 bases from V and 2 bases from J, with 11 bases in between. The CDR3 covers 13 residues. CDR3 sequence (DNA): TGTGCCAGCCGGGACACCAACACAGATACGCAGTATTTT. Residues: CASRDTNTDTQYF.

The CDR3 nucleotides read TGTGCCACCCGGGACTCTGGGGCCAACGTCCTGACTTTC. Its translation is CATRDSGANVLTF. The chain recombines TRBV10-3 with TRBJ2-6; a weak D match, TRBD2 (5 bases). There are 13 residues in the CDR3. Germline V gene data show CDR1 as ENHRY and CDR2 as SYGVKD. V lost 10 bases and J lost 0, with 7 bases in between.

The chain joins TRBV5-1 to TRBJ1-1; D is perhaps TRBD1 (5 bases). The CDR3 sequence is 14 residues long. V was pared by 4 bases and J by 5 bases, with 15 bases between. Germline CDR1 reads SGHRS; CDR2 reads YFSETQ. The DNA of the CDR3 is TGCGCCAGCAGCCCCCACCGGGGCGGGACTGAAGCTTTCTTT. Amino acid sequence: CASSPHRGGTEAFF. The complete variable domain, with remaining parts taken from reference TRBV5-1 and TRBJ1-1, reads KAGVTQTPRYLIKTRGQQVTLSCSPISGHRSVSWYQQTPGQGLQFLFEYFSETQRNKGNFPGRFSGRQFSNSRSEMNVSTLELGDSALYLCASSPHRGGTEAFFGQGTRLTVV.

J is TRBJ1-2 and V is TRBV5-1; tentative D call: TRBD1 (5 bases). V dropped 4 bases and J dropped 2 bases, with 21 bases sitting between them. This CDR3 has 17 amino acids. Germline V gene data show CDR1 as SGHRS and CDR2 as YFSETQ. CDR3 amino acids: CASSPAHDSYFNYGYTF. The CDR3 nucleotides read TGCGCCAGCAGCCCGGCACATGACAGTTACTTCAACTATGGCTACACCTTC.

The V call is TRBV5-1, the J call TRBJ1-4; the D is unclear. V lost 5 bases and J lost 0, with 11 bases in between. The CDR3 runs to 15 residues. CDR1 and CDR2 from the germline V gene are SGHRS and YFSETQ. The CDR3 DNA is TGCGCCAGCAGGAAGGACGTTGCAACTAATGAAAAACTGTTTTTT. It encodes CASRKDVATNEKLFF. The full variable domain, rest sourced from reference TRBV5-1 and TRBJ1-4, is KAGVTQTPRYLIKTRGQQVTLSCSPISGHRSVSWYQQTPGQGLQFLFEYFSETQRNKGNFPGRFSGRQFSNSRSEMNVSTLELGDSALYLCASRKDVATNEKLFFGSGTQLSVL.

The chain uses TRBV7-9 and TRBJ2-3, with 9 bases matching TRBD2. The germline CDR1 and CDR2 sequences are SEHNR and FQNEAQ (reference sequence). V lost 6 bases to trimming and J lost 4 bases; unmatched junction nucleotides: 14. This CDR3 comprises 17 residues. DNA of the CDR3: TGTGCCAGCAGTCTCAGGAGGGCGGGAGGGCCCTCAGATACGCAGTATTTT. It specifies CASSLRRAGGPSDTQYF.

This chain joins TRBV9 and TRBJ2-1; TRBD2 is a possible D gene (6 bases). V was pared by 0 bases and J by 4 bases, with 14 bases between. Germline loops: CDR1 SGDLS, CDR2 YYNGEE. The CDR3 is made up of 16 amino acids. The CDR3 bases are TGTGCCAGCAGCGTAGCTGGACGGGAGCCTTACAATGAGCAGTTCTTC. Translating it yields CASSVAGREPYNEQFF.

This sequence joins TRBV5-1 and TRBJ1-1; perhaps TRBD1 as D (5 bases). The germline V gene encodes CDR1 SGHRS and CDR2 YFSETQ. V dropped 0 bases and J dropped 3 bases, with 18 bases sitting between them. The CDR3 spans 17 residues. The DNA for the CDR3 is TGCGCCAGCAGCTTGGCCCCCTCGGGGGGTGTCTACACTGAAGCTTTCTTT. Residues: CASSLAPSGGVYTEAFF.

The chain employs TRBV5-1 and TRBJ2-2; possible D gene TRBD1, 6 bases. In germline, CDR1 is SGHRS, CDR2 YFSETQ. There are 15 residues in the CDR3. The V end was cut by 0 bases, the J end by 7 bases, with 13 bases between. CDR3 nucleotide sequence: TGCGCCAGCAGCTTGGGGACAGATTTAAGCGGGGAGCTGTTTTTT. As protein: CASSLGTDLSGELFF.

This rearrangement joins TRBV2 to TRBJ2-1; possibly TRBD1 for D (5 bases). The germline CDR1 and CDR2 sequences are SNHLY and FYNNEI. This CDR3 has 15 amino acids. Between the trimmed V and J ends, which lost 6 bases and 1 base, there was a span of 13 bases. CDR3 region: CASRQVGDSYNEQFF. The CDR3 DNA sequence: TGTGCCAGCAGACAAGTAGGGGATTCCTACAATGAGCAGTTCTTC.

The V gene is TRBV19, the J gene TRBJ2-7; either TRBD1 or TRBD2 may fit D (7 bases each). Germline V CDR1 and CDR2: LNHDA, SQIVND (reference sequence). Trimming shortened V by 4 bases and J by 6 bases, and 16 bases separated the two germline ends. There are 14 residues in the CDR3. The DNA of the CDR3 is TGTGCCAGTAGTACAGGGGGGGGAACCGTCGAGCAGTACTTC. It codes for CASSTGGGTVEQYF.

This chain links TRBV4-1 with TRBJ2-4; the D gene could be TRBD1 or TRBD2 (5 bases each). Germline lookup yields CDR1 MGHRA and CDR2 YSYEKL. Trimming left V 5 bases short and J 4 bases short, with 12 bases between. The CDR3 has 14 amino acids. CDR3 region: CASSLVGGKNIQYF. In DNA, the CDR3 is TGCGCCAGCAGCTTGGTTGGGGGAAAAAACATTCAGTACTTC.